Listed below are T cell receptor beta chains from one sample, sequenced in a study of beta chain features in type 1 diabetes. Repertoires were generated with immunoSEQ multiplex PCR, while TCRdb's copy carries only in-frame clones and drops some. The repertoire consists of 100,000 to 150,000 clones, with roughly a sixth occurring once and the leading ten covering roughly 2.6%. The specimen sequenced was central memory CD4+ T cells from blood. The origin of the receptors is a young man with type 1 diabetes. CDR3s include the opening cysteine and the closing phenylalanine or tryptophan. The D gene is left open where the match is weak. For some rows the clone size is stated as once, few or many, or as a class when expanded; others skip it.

cdr3_aa: CASSFNVGHSSYEQYF
cdr3_nt: TGCGCCAGCAGCTTCAACGTGGGGCACAGCTCCTACGAGCAGTACTTC
clone_size: few
d_call: .
j_call: TRBJ2-7
v_call: TRBV5-1

cdr3_aa: CASSSGIPTGNNPYNEQFF
cdr3_nt: TGCGCCAGCAGCTCGGGTATACCGACAGGGAATAACCCTTACAATGAGCAGTTCTTC
clone_size: many
d_call: TRBD1
j_call: TRBJ2-1
v_call: TRBV5-1

cdr3_aa: CAWSPISWTGGMNEQFF
cdr3_nt: TGTGCCTGGAGTCCTATTTCCTGGACAGGGGGCATGAATGAGCAGTTCTTC
clone_size: .
d_call: TRBD1
j_call: TRBJ2-1
v_call: TRBV30

cdr3_aa: CASSFSGGVTF
cdr3_nt: TGTGCCAGCAGCTTTAGCGGGGGCGTAACATTC
clone_size: few
d_call: TRBD2
j_call: TRBJ2-7
v_call: TRBV13

cdr3_aa: CASSLLQGADTQYF
cdr3_nt: TGTGCCAGCAGCTTACTACAGGGCGCAGATACGCAGTATTTT
clone_size: many
d_call: .
j_call: TRBJ2-3
v_call: TRBV11-2

cdr3_aa: CASSPQNFRELYEQYF
cdr3_nt: TGTGCCAGCTCACCACAGAACTTCAGGGAGCTCTACGAGCAGTACTTC
clone_size: few
d_call: .
j_call: TRBJ2-7
v_call: TRBV18

cdr3_aa: CAWAYWGPTREKLFF
cdr3_nt: TGTGCCTGGGCGTATTGGGGACCGACCCGGGAAAAACTGTTTTTT
clone_size: .
d_call: .
j_call: TRBJ1-4
v_call: TRBV30

cdr3_aa: CASSQDRVRRDGYTF
cdr3_nt: TGTGCCAGCAGCCAAGACAGGGTGAGACGTGATGGCTACACCTTC
clone_size: .
d_call: .
j_call: TRBJ1-2
v_call: TRBV4-2

cdr3_aa: CSVNEGGTDTQYF
cdr3_nt: TGCAGCGTTAACGAGGGCGGGACAGATACGCAGTATTTT
clone_size: .
d_call: .
j_call: TRBJ2-3
v_call: TRBV29-1

cdr3_aa: CSAGTGAGSGYTF
cdr3_nt: TGCAGCGCAGGGACAGGGGCTGGGTCAGGCTACACCTTC
clone_size: .
d_call: TRBD1
j_call: TRBJ1-2
v_call: TRBV29-1

cdr3_aa: CASSFKGQPQHF
cdr3_nt: TGTGCCAGCAGTTTCAAGGGTCAGCCCCAGCATTTT
clone_size: .
d_call: .
j_call: TRBJ1-5
v_call: TRBV28

cdr3_aa: CASSQGSRVNIQYF
cdr3_nt: TGTGCCAGCAGCCAAGGCTCCAGGGTAAACATTCAGTACTTC
clone_size: .
d_call: .
j_call: TRBJ2-4
v_call: TRBV14

cdr3_aa: CSVEDRGLYNEQFF
cdr3_nt: TGCAGCGTTGAGGACAGGGGGCTTTACAATGAGCAGTTCTTC
clone_size: .
d_call: TRBD1
j_call: TRBJ2-1
v_call: TRBV29-1

cdr3_aa: CASSLADLREARRDTQYF
cdr3_nt: TGTGCCAGCAGCTTAGCGGACTTGCGGGAGGCCCGTCGGGATACGCAGTATTTT
clone_size: .
d_call: TRBD2
j_call: TRBJ2-3
v_call: TRBV7-6

cdr3_aa: CASTNRELGPDGEKLFF
cdr3_nt: TGTGCCAGCACCAACCGGGAACTCGGCCCCGATGGCGAAAAACTGTTTTTT
clone_size: .
d_call: .
j_call: TRBJ1-4
v_call: TRBV4-2

cdr3_aa: CASSFYTGELFF
cdr3_nt: TGTGCCAGCAGCTTCTACACCGGGGAGCTGTTTTTT
clone_size: .
d_call: .
j_call: TRBJ2-2
v_call: TRBV7-2

cdr3_aa: CASSMNRIGGNTEAFF
cdr3_nt: TGTGCCAGTAGTATGAACAGAATCGGAGGGAACACTGAAGCTTTCTTT
clone_size: few
d_call: .
j_call: TRBJ1-1
v_call: TRBV19

cdr3_aa: CASSQTKGAPQNNEQFF
cdr3_nt: TGCGCCAGCAGCCAGACAAAAGGGGCTCCCCAAAACAATGAGCAGTTCTTC
clone_size: few
d_call: .
j_call: TRBJ2-1
v_call: TRBV4-1

cdr3_aa: CAWRKPGTSGMRAQYF
cdr3_nt: TGTGCCTGGCGCAAACCCGGGACTAGCGGGATGCGGGCCCAGTACTTC
clone_size: .
d_call: TRBD2
j_call: TRBJ2-5
v_call: TRBV30

cdr3_aa: CAISGTETYNEQFF
cdr3_nt: TGTGCCATCAGCGGGACGGAGACTTACAATGAGCAGTTCTTC
clone_size: .
d_call: .
j_call: TRBJ2-1
v_call: TRBV10-3

cdr3_aa: CASSYSSGNSYNEQFF
cdr3_nt: TGTGCCAGCAGTTACTCGTCGGGTAACTCCTACAATGAGCAGTTCTTC
clone_size: .
d_call: .
j_call: TRBJ2-1
v_call: TRBV6-5

cdr3_aa: CSVDPRAVSNYGYTF
cdr3_nt: TGCAGCGTTGACCCCCGGGCGGTTTCTAACTATGGCTACACCTTC
clone_size: .
d_call: .
j_call: TRBJ1-2
v_call: TRBV29-1

cdr3_aa: CASSVLAAQYF
cdr3_nt: TGTGCCAGCAGTGTCCTAGCGGCGCAGTACTTC
clone_size: .
d_call: TRBD2
j_call: TRBJ2-7
v_call: TRBV2

cdr3_aa: CASNRANQPQHF
cdr3_nt: TGTGCCAGCAACAGGGCGAATCAGCCCCAGCATTTT
clone_size: few
d_call: .
j_call: TRBJ1-5
v_call: TRBV6-5

cdr3_aa: CASSGGSANTVTDTQYF
cdr3_nt: TGTGCCAGCAGTGGGGGTAGCGCCAACACGGTAACAGATACGCAGTATTTT
clone_size: few
d_call: .
j_call: TRBJ2-3
v_call: TRBV25-1

cdr3_aa: CASSSQGRTDTQYF
cdr3_nt: TGCGCCAGCAGCTCACAGGGTCGGACAGATACGCAGTATTTT
clone_size: few
d_call: .
j_call: TRBJ2-3
v_call: TRBV5-1

cdr3_aa: CAWSALGGYDTEAFF
cdr3_nt: TGTGCCTGGAGTGCACTGGGAGGCTATGACACTGAAGCTTTCTTT
clone_size: once
d_call: .
j_call: TRBJ1-1
v_call: TRBV30

cdr3_aa: CAWIDGSNYGYTF
cdr3_nt: TGTGCCTGGATTGACGGTTCTAACTATGGCTACACCTTC
clone_size: .
d_call: .
j_call: TRBJ1-2
v_call: TRBV30

cdr3_aa: CASSLGRDTDTQYF
cdr3_nt: TGTGCCAGCAGCCTCGGCAGGGACACAGATACGCAGTATTTT
clone_size: few
d_call: .
j_call: TRBJ2-3
v_call: TRBV2

cdr3_aa: CASSGELYNEQFF
cdr3_nt: TGTGCCAGCTCGGGGGAGTTGTACAATGAGCAGTTCTTC
clone_size: few
d_call: .
j_call: TRBJ2-1
v_call: TRBV2

cdr3_aa: CASSEYSPALNGYTF
cdr3_nt: TGTGCCAGCAGTGAATATTCCCCAGCGTTGAATGGCTACACCTTC
clone_size: .
d_call: .
j_call: TRBJ1-2
v_call: TRBV2

cdr3_aa: CASSAKGRDRASLNF
cdr3_nt: TGTGCCAGCAGCGCAAAGGGGCGGGACAGGGCTAGTTTGAACTTC
clone_size: .
d_call: TRBD1
j_call: TRBJ2-7
v_call: TRBV9

cdr3_aa: CASSLSYSYEQYF
cdr3_nt: TGTGCCAGCAGCCTCAGTTATTCCTACGAGCAGTACTTC
clone_size: .
d_call: .
j_call: TRBJ2-7
v_call: TRBV7-8

cdr3_aa: CASSLAASNEKLFF
cdr3_nt: TGCGCCAGCAGCTTGGCGGCGTCTAATGAAAAACTGTTTTTT
clone_size: .
d_call: .
j_call: TRBJ1-4
v_call: TRBV5-1

cdr3_aa: CASSYGAATDTQYF
cdr3_nt: TGTGCCAGCAGTTACGGGGCAGCCACAGATACGCAGTATTTT
clone_size: .
d_call: .
j_call: TRBJ2-3
v_call: TRBV6-6

cdr3_aa: CASSVQGNTEAFF
cdr3_nt: TGTGCCAGCAGCGTACAGGGGAACACTGAAGCTTTCTTT
clone_size: .
d_call: .
j_call: TRBJ1-1
v_call: TRBV7-2

cdr3_aa: CAWSEGVSTDTQYF
cdr3_nt: TGTGCCTGGAGTGAAGGGGTTAGCACAGATACGCAGTATTTT
clone_size: .
d_call: .
j_call: TRBJ2-3
v_call: TRBV30

cdr3_aa: CAWSVHGTPDTQYF
cdr3_nt: TGTGCCTGGAGTGTACACGGGACCCCAGATACGCAGTATTTT
clone_size: .
d_call: .
j_call: TRBJ2-3
v_call: TRBV30

cdr3_aa: CASSLGISGSYEQYF
cdr3_nt: TGTGCCAGCAGCTTAGGTATTAGCGGGAGCTACGAGCAGTACTTC
clone_size: few
d_call: TRBD2
j_call: TRBJ2-7
v_call: TRBV11-2

cdr3_aa: CASGIGGLNYGYTF
cdr3_nt: TGTGCCAGCGGCATAGGAGGGCTGAACTATGGCTACACCTTC
clone_size: few
d_call: .
j_call: TRBJ1-2
v_call: TRBV7-2

cdr3_aa: CASSPSFREGLYEQYF
cdr3_nt: TGTGCCAGCAGCCCCTCCTTCCGGGAGGGCCTATACGAGCAGTACTTC
clone_size: many
d_call: TRBD2
j_call: TRBJ2-7
v_call: TRBV7-9

cdr3_aa: CASSLVQGLTDTQYF
cdr3_nt: TGCGCCAGCAGCCTGGTCCAGGGACTGACAGATACGCAGTATTTT
clone_size: .
d_call: .
j_call: TRBJ2-3
v_call: TRBV4-1

cdr3_aa: CASSYATGATNEKLFF
cdr3_nt: TGTGCCAGCAGTTACGCGACAGGGGCAACTAATGAAAAACTGTTTTTT
clone_size: few
d_call: TRBD1
j_call: TRBJ1-4
v_call: TRBV6-5

cdr3_aa: CSVRPSNYEQYF
cdr3_nt: TGCAGCGTTCGCCCTTCCAACTACGAGCAGTACTTC
clone_size: .
d_call: .
j_call: TRBJ2-7
v_call: TRBV29-1

cdr3_aa: CASSPTPGYNEQFF
cdr3_nt: TGTGCCAGCAGCCCTACCCCCGGGTACAATGAGCAGTTCTTC
clone_size: few
d_call: .
j_call: TRBJ2-1
v_call: TRBV7-3

cdr3_aa: CASSTRGSNTEAFF
cdr3_nt: TGTGCCAGCTCAACCAGGGGTTCGAACACTGAAGCTTTCTTT
clone_size: .
d_call: .
j_call: TRBJ1-1
v_call: TRBV18

cdr3_aa: CASSEAGLAGSTDTQYF
cdr3_nt: TGTGCCAGCAGTGAAGCGGGACTAGCGGGAAGCACAGATACGCAGTATTTT
clone_size: many
d_call: TRBD2
j_call: TRBJ2-3
v_call: TRBV2

cdr3_aa: CASSTGDLNTEAFF
cdr3_nt: TGTGCCAGTTCTACAGGGGACTTGAACACTGAAGCTTTCTTT
clone_size: .
d_call: TRBD1
j_call: TRBJ1-1
v_call: TRBV19

cdr3_aa: CASSFESSTPQYF
cdr3_nt: TGTGCCAGCAGCTTTGAGTCAAGCACGCCGCAGTATTTT
clone_size: .
d_call: .
j_call: TRBJ2-3
v_call: TRBV7-3

cdr3_aa: CASSSGQGTRDTQYF
cdr3_nt: TGTGCCAGCAGTTCGGGACAGGGGACGAGGGATACGCAGTATTTT
clone_size: .
d_call: TRBD1
j_call: TRBJ2-3
v_call: TRBV6-6